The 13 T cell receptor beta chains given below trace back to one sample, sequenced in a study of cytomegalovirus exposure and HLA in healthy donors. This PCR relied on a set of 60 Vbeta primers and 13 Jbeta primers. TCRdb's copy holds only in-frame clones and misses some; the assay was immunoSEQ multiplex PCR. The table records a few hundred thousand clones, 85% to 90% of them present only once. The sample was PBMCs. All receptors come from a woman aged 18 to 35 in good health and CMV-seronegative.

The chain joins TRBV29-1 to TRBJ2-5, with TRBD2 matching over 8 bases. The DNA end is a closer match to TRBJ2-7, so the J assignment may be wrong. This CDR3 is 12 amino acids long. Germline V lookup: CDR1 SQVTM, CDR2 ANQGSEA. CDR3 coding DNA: TGCAGCGTTTTGGACGGGAGGGACGAGCAGTACTTC. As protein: CSVLDGRDEQYF.

CDR3 nucleotides: TGTGCCAGCAGCGAACAGGTGTGGAATGAGCAGTTCTTC. Translation: CASSEQVWNEQFF. The chain combines TRBV9 with TRBJ2-1, with D perhaps TRBD1 (5 bases). This CDR3 has 13 residues. Trimming took 3 bases from V and 7 from J, leaving 11 bases between them. Germline V gene sequence: CDR1 SGDLS, CDR2 YYNGEE. The entire variable domain, with the rest obtained from reference TRBV9 and TRBJ2-1, is as follows: DSGVTQTPKHLITATGQRVTLRCSPRSGDLSVYWYQQSLDQGLQFLIQYYNGEERAKGNILERFSAQQFPDLHSELNLSSLELGDSALYFCASSEQVWNEQFFGPGTRLTVL.

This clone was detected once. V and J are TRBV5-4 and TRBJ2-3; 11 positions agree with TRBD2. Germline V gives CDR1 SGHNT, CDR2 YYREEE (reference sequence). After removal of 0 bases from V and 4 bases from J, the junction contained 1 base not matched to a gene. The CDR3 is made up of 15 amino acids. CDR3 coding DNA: TGTGCCAGCAGCTTGGGTAGCGGGGGGGCAGATACGCAGTATTTT. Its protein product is CASSLGSGGADTQYF. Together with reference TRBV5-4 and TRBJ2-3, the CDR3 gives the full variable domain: ETGVTQSPTHLIKTRGQQVTLRCSSQSGHNTVSWYQQALGQGPQFIFQYYREEENGRGNFPPRFSGLQFPNYSSELNVNALELDDSALYLCASSLGSGGADTQYFGPGTRLTVL.

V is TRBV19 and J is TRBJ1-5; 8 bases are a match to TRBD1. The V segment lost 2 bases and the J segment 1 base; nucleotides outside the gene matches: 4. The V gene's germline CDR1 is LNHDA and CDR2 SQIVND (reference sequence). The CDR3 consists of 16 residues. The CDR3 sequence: CASSIPRQGSNQPQHF. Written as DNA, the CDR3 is TGTGCCAGTAGTATACCTCGACAGGGGAGCAATCAGCCCCAGCATTTT.

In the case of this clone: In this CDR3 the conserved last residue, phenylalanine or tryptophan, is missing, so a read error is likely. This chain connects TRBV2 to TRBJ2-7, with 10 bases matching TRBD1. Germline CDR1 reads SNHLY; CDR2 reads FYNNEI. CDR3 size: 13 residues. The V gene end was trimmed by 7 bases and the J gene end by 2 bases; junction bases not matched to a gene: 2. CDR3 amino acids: CASTGQGAYEQYL. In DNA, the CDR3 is TGTGCCAGCACCGGACAGGGGGCCTACGAGCAGTACCTC.

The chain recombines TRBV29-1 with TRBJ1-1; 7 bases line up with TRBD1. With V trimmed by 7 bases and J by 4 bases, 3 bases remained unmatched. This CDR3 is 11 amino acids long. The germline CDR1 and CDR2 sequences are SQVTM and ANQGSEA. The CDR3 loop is CSGQGGTEAFF. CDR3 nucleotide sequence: TGCAGCGGACAGGGAGGCACTGAAGCTTTCTTT.

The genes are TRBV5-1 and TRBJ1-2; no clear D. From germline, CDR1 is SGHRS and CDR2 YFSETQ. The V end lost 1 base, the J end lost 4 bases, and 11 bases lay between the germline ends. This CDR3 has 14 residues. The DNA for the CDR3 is TGCGCCAGCAGCTTGCGGGGTCATTCCTATGGCTACACCTTC. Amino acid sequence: CASSLRGHSYGYTF.

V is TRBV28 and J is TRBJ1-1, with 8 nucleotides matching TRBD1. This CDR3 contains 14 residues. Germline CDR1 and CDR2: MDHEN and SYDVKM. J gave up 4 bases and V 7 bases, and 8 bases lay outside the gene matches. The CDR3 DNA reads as TGTGCCAGCAACCCCGGACAGGGAGGCACTGAAGCTTTCTTT. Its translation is CASNPGQGGTEAFF.

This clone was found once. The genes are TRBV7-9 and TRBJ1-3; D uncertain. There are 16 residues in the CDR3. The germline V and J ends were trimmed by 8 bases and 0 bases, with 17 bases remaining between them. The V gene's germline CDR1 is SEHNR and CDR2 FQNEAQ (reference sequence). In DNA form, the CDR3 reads TGTGCCAGCCGCATGGGTGGCGGTCTCTCTGGAAACACCATATATTTT. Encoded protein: CASRMGGGLSGNTIYF.

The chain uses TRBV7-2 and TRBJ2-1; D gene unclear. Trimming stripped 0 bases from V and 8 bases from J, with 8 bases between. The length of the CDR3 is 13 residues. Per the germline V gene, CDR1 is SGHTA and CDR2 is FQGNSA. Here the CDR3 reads CASSLARRYEQFF. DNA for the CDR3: TGTGCCAGCAGCTTAGCGCGTCGCTATGAGCAGTTCTTC.

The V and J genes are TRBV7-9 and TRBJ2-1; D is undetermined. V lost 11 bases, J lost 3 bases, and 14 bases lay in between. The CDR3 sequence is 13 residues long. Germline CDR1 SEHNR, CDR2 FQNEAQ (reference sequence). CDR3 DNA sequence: TGTGCCGTACGGCAGGTGAACTACAATGAGCAGTTCTTC. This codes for CAVRQVNYNEQFF. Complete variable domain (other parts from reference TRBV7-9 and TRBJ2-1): DTGVSQNPRHKITKRGQNVTFRCDPISEHNRLYWYRQTLGQGPEFLTYFQNEAQLEKSRLLSDRFSAERPKGSFSTLEIQRTEQGDSAMYLCAVRQVNYNEQFFGPGTRLTVL.

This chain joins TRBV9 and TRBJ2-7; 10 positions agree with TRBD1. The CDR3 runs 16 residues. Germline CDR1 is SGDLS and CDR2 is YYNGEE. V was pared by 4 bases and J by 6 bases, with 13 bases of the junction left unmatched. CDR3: CASSPRDRGIVGEQYF. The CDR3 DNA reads TGTGCCAGCAGCCCCCGGGACAGGGGAATTGTCGGCGAGCAGTACTTC.

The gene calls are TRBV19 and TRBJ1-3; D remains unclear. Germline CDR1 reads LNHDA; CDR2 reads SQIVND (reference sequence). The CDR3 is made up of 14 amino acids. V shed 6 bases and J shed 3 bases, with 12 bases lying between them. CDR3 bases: TGTGCCAGTAGGGCGGGGAGGCATGGAAACACCATATATTTT. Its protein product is CASRAGRHGNTIYF.